One sample yielded the 5 T cell receptor beta chains listed below, sequenced in a study of radiation and T cells in renal cell carcinoma. Data came from immunoSEQ multiplex PCR; TCRdb stores just in-frame clones and leaves some out. Among roughly 160,000 clones listed, 88% were seen once. Time point reported: blood 4 weeks post-SBRT, at nephrectomy. Treatment denoted: 15 Gy SBRT to primary tumor, nephrectomy 4 weeks later. Sequences were derived from blood, sampled from a patient whose treatment included radiotherapy and nephrectomy. The receptors were gathered from a woman aged 45-59 years with renal cell carcinoma.

The CDR3, as DNA: TGTGCCAGCAGCTGGGGACGGGCAGGCCTCAATTCACCCCTCCACTTT. Amino acids: CASSWGRAGLNSPLHF. The genes are TRBV7-2 and TRBJ1-6, with D maybe TRBD1 (5 bases). Trimming removed 4 bases at V and 7 bases at J, with 17 bases between. The germline gives CDR1 SGHTA, CDR2 FQGNSA. The CDR3 is 16 residues long.

The chain employs TRBV19 and TRBJ1-5; a weak D match, TRBD1 (5 bases). The germline V gene encodes CDR1 LNHDA and CDR2 SQIVND (reference sequence). Trimming cost V 7 bases and J 4 bases, with 17 bases left between them. The CDR3 runs to 15 residues. The CDR3 spells CASTQEPRGNQPQHF. The CDR3 DNA follows: TGTGCCAGTACCCAGGAACCTCGGGGGAATCAGCCCCAGCATTTT. Using reference TRBV19 and TRBJ1-5 for the parts outside the CDR3, the full variable domain is DGGITQSPKYLFRKEGQNVTLSCEQNLNHDAMYWYRQDPGQGLRLIYYSQIVNDFQKGDIAEGYSVSREKKESFPLTVTSAQKNPTAFYLCASTQEPRGNQPQHFGDGTRLSIL.

The genes are TRBV7-2 and TRBJ1-6; D gene unclear. V lost 1 base, J lost 0 bases, and 7 bases lay in between. Germline values: CDR1 SGHTA, CDR2 FQGNSA. This CDR3 has 16 amino acids. The CDR3 DNA sequence: TGTGCCAGCAGCTTAGGTATAGGCTCCTATAATTCACCCCTCCACTTT. This translates into CASSLGIGSYNSPLHF.

This chain joins TRBV7-2 and TRBJ2-1, with D possibly TRBD1 on 5 matching bases. The CDR3 runs 14 residues. The germline gives CDR1 SGHTA, CDR2 FQGNSA. The V gene lost 6 bases and the J gene lost 3 bases, with 12 bases spanning the gap. DNA for the CDR3: TGTGCCAGCAGATTCGGCCAGGGCTACAATGAGCAGTTCTTC. It translates to CASRFGQGYNEQFF.

A single count supports this clone. Germline is not matched at one junction end, which may reflect a read error. V gene TRBV5-4 combines with J gene TRBJ1-6; TRBD1 aligns across 9 bases. This CDR3 is 16 amino acids long. CDR1 is SGHNT and CDR2 is YYREEE in the germline V gene (reference sequence). The CDR3 spells CASSPGGQGYKSPLHF. The CDR3 DNA is TGTGCCAGCAGCCCCGGGGGACAGGGATATAAATCACCCCTCCACTTT.